This T cell receptor beta chain was obtained from a study of siplizumab effects on memory and regulatory T cells (dated by TCRdb to about 2019). Background on the whole study: The study looked at the effect of siplizumab, an anti-CD2 antibody, on alloreactive T-cell subsets in allogeneic mixed lymphocyte reactions made from human PBMCs. Study-level results and caveats: Sequences below about 10^-5 frequency were poorly captured, so only a minor fraction of alloreactive clones could be mapped to unstimulated subsets. A naive or memory phenotype could not be assigned to roughly 75-96% of proliferating CD4+ or CD8+ clones. The suppressive function of proliferating Tregs from siplizumab cultures was not functionally confirmed. Siplizumab significantly reduced the cumulative frequency of alloreactive sequences traceable to unstimulated CD4+ memory T cells. In reactions with siplizumab, an average of about 62% of mappable alloreactive CD4+ clones were Treg-derived, compared with 25% to 30% in control reactions. Unstimulated naive T cells appeared more diverse than memory T cells, and naive cells seemed to contribute substantially to the alloresponse.

A word on this clone: There is no known antigen for this receptor. Within one base of it there is no much larger clone, and no base qualities were kept.

The germline V gene (reference sequence) supplies CDR1 GTSNPN and CDR2 SVGIG. V loses 2 bases of germline sequence and J loses 3 bases, and the interval between the two ends is 11 bases. The CDR3, from cysteine to phenylalanine, totals 13 residues. This entry keeps only the CDR3 DNA: 39 bases, framed from base 1. The library was generated by the immunoSEQ multiplex PCR assay. Roughly 10^5 TCR templates per sample were assayed on the deep sequencing platform. Genomic DNA extracted from sorted T cells was used for TCRbeta CDR3 sequencing. Per the authors' processing: Clonal analysis of TCRbeta CDR3 data was done in the R programming language. Comparing unstimulated samples against CFSE-low samples taken after the reaction was how alloreactive CD4+ and CD8+ clones were defined. Regulatory or non-regulatory origin of alloreactive CD4+ clones was assigned by matching sequences to the sorted unstimulated Treg and non-Treg repertoires. TCRdb holds this immuneACCESS table with in-frame rearrangements only. Some clones are missing; in checked studies, unresolved V genes explain under half, and the rest has no known cause. For V, J and clone size, that table is used; D and trimming come from the DNA. The table for this sample lists fewer than 130,000 clones; roughly 92% of them were counted only once. Approximately 1.2% of the sample goes to the ten largest clones.

Sorted unstimulated T cells, along with proliferating T cells recovered from mixed lymphocyte reactions, underwent TCRbeta CDR3 sequencing. Fresh whole blood from approximately 10 HLA-typed healthy donors was used to isolate PBMCs. This TCR came from a human donor in good health. Rearrangement joined TRBV30 to TRBJ2-7; no D gene is confidently identified. The sequenced sample was CD4+ T cells sorted from blood. CDR3 loop: CAWSRRPNYEQYF. The DNA sequence is TGTGCCTGGAGTAGGCGGCCTAACTACGAGCAGTACTTC.